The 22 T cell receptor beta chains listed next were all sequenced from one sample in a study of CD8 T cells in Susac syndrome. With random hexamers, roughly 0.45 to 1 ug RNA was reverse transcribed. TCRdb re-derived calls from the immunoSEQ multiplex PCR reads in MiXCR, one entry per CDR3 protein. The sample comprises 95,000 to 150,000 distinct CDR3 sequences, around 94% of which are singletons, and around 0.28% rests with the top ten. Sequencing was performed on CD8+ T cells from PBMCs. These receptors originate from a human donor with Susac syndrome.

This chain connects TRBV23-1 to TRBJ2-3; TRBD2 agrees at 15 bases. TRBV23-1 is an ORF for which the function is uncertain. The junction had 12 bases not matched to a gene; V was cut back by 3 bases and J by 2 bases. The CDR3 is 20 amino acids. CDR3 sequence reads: CASSHPRTSGGAYHTDTQYF. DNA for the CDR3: TGCGCCAGCAGTCACCCGCGGACTAGCGGGGGGGCCTACCACACAGATACGCAGTATTTT.

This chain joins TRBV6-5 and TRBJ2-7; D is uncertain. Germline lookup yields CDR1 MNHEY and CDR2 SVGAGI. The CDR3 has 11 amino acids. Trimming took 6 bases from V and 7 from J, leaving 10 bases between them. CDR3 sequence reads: CASSPSPEQYF. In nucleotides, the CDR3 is TGTGCCAGCAGCCCATCCCCGGAGCAGTACTTC.

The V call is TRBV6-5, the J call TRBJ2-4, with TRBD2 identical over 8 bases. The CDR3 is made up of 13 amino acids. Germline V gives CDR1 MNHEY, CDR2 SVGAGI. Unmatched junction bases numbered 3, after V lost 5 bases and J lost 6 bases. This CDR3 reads CASSTTSANIQYF. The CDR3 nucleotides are TGTGCCAGCAGTACGACTAGCGCAAACATTCAGTACTTC.

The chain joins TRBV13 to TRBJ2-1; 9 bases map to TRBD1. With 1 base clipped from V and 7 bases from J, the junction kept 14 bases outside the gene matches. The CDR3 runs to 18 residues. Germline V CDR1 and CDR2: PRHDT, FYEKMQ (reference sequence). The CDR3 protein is CASSLVSYRGTGRNEQFF. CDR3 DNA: TGTGCCAGCAGCTTAGTGTCCTACCGGGGGACAGGGAGAAATGAGCAGTTCTTC.

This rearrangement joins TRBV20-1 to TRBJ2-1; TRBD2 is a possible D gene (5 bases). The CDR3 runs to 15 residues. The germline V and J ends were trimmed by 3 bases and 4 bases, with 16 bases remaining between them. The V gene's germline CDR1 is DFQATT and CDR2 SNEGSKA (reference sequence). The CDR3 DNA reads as TGCAGTGCTAGCCCCCCTAGCAAGGTTTACAATGAGCAGTTCTTC. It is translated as CSASPPSKVYNEQFF.

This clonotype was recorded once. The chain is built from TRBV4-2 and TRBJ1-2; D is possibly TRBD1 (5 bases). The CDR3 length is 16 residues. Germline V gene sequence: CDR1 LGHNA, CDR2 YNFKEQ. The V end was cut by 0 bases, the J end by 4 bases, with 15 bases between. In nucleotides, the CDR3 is TGTGCCAGCAGCCAAGAGGACGAAGGGGTAGGCTATGGCTACACCTTC. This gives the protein CASSQEDEGVGYGYTF.

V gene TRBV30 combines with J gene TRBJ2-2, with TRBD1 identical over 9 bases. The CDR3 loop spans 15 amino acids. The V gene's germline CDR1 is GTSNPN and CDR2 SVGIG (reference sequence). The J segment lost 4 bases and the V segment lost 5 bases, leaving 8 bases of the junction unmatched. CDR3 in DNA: TGTGCCTGGGACAGGGGGGGGACAAGCACCGGGGAGCTGTTTTTT. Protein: CAWDRGGTSTGELFF.

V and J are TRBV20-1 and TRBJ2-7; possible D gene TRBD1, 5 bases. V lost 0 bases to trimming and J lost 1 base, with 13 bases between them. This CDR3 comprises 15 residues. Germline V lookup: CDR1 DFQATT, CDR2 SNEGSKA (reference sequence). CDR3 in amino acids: CSARDQGRGSYEQYF. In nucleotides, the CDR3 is TGCAGTGCTAGAGATCAGGGCCGTGGGTCCTACGAGCAGTACTTC.

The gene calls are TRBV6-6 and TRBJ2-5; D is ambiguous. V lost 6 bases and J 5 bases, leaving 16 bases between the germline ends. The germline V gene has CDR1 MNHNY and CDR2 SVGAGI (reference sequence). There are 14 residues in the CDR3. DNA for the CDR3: TGTGCCAGCAGCTACGAAAGGCTTGGGGAGACCCAGTACTTC. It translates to CASSYERLGETQYF.

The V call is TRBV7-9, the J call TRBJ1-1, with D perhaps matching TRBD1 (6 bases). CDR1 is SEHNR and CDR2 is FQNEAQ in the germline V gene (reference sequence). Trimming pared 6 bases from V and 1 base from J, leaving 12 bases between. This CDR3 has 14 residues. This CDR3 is CASREGGWNTEAFF. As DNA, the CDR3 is TGTGCCAGCAGGGAAGGGGGGTGGAACACTGAAGCTTTCTTT.

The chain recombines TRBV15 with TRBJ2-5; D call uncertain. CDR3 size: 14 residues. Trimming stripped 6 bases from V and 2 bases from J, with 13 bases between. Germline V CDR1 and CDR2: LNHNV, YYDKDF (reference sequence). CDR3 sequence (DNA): TGTGCCACCAGGCGCGGTTGGGTTCAAGAGACCCAGTACTTC. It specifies CATRRGWVQETQYF. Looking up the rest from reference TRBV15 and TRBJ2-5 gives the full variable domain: DAMVIQNPRYQVTQFGKPVTLSCSQTLNHNVMYWYQQKSSQAPKLLFHYYDKDFNNEADTPDNFQSRRPNTSFCFLDIRSPGLGDTAMYLCATRRGWVQETQYFGPGTRLLVL.

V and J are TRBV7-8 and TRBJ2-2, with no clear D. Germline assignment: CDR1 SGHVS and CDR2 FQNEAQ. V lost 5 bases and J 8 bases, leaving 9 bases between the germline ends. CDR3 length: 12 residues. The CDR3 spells CASSLTAGELFF. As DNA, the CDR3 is TGTGCCAGCAGCCTCACGGCGGGGGAGCTGTTTTTT.

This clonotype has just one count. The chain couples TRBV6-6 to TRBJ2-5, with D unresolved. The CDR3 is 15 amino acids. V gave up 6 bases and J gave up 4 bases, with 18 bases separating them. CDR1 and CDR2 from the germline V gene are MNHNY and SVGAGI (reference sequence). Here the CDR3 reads CASRWAERWSETQYF. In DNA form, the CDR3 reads TGTGCCAGCAGGTGGGCCGAGCGTTGGTCAGAGACCCAGTACTTC.

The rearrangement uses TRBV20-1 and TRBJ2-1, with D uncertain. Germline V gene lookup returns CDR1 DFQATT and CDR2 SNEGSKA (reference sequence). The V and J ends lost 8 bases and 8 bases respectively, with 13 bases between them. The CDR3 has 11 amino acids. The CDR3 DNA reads TGCAGTCAAGTCCAGGTCTATGAGCAGTTCTTC. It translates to CSQVQVYEQFF.

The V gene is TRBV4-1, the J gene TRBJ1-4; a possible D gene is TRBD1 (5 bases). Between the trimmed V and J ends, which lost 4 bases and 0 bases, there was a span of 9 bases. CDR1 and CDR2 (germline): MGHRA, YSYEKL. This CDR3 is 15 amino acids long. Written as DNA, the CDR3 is TGCGCCAGCAGCCTAGCGACAGCAACTAATGAAAAACTGTTTTTT. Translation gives CASSLATATNEKLFF.

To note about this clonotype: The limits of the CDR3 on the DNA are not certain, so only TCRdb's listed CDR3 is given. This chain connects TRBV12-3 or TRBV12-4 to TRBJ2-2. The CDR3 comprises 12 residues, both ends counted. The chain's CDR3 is CASSFGAGELFF.

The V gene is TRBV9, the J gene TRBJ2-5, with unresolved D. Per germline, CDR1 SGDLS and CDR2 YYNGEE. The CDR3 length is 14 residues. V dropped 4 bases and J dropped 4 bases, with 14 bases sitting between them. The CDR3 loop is CASSPVPGAETQYF. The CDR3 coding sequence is TGTGCCAGCAGCCCTGTCCCCGGAGCAGAGACCCAGTACTTC.

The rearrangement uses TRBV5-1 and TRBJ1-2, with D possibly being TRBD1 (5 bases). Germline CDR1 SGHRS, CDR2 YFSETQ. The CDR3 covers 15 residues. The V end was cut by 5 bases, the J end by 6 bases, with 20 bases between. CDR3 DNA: TGCGCCAGCAGACCAACCTTCGGGACTTCGAATGGCTACACCTTC. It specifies CASRPTFGTSNGYTF.

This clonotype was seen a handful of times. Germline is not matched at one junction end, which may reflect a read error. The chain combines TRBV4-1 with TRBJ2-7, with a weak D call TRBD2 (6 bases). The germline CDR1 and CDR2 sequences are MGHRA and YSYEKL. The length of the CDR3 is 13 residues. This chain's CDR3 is CASSPGLSYEQYF. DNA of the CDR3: TGTGCCAGCAGCCCGGGACTCTCCTACGAGCAGTACTTC.

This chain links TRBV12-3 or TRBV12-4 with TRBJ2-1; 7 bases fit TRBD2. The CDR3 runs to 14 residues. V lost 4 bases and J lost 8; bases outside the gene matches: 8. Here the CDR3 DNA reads TGTGCCAGCAGTTACGGGACTACAGGCGATGAGCAGTTCTTC. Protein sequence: CASSYGTTGDEQFF.

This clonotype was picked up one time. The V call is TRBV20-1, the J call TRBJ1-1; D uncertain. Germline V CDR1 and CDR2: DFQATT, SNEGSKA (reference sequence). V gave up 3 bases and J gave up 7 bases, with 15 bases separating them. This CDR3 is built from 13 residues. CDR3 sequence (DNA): TGCAGTGCTAGTCTCTTGGGGTTAGATGAAGCTTTCTTT. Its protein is CSASLLGLDEAFF.

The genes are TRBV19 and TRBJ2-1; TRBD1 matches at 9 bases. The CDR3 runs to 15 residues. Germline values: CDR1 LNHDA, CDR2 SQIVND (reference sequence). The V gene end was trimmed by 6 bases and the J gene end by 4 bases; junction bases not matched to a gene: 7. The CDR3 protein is CASRPGQGSYNEQFF. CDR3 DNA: TGTGCCAGTAGACCGGGACAGGGATCGTACAATGAGCAGTTCTTC.